What follows are 3 T cell receptor beta chains derived from one specimen sequenced in a study of blood T cells in healthy people across ages. PCR was performed a second time for about 6 to 12 cycles using a sample-barcoded 5' primer and a J-beta primer mix. TCRdb re-called the 5' RACE reads through MiXCR, storing one row per CDR3 protein. The table has fewer than 2,000,000 distinct CDR3 sequences, about 39% seen once. The specimen sequenced was blood. The receptors here all came from a human donor in good health.

The V call is TRBV20-1, the J call TRBJ2-7; 7 bases agree with TRBD1. Unmatched junction bases numbered 9, after V lost 7 bases and J lost 0 bases. The CDR3 has 14 amino acids. The germline gives CDR1 DFQATT, CDR2 SNEGSKA (reference sequence). CDR3: CSGKGTDSSYEQYF. The CDR3 coding sequence is TGCAGTGGGAAGGGGACAGATAGCTCCTACGAGCAGTACTTC.

The chain employs TRBV20-1 and TRBJ2-1, with no clear D. Trimming left V 3 bases short and J 0 bases short, with 15 bases between. Germline CDR1 and CDR2: DFQATT and SNEGSKA (reference sequence). The CDR3 has 16 residues. CDR3 in DNA: TGCAGTGCTAGCAAAACTGACCCGCACTCCTACAATGAGCAGTTCTTC. It specifies CSASKTDPHSYNEQFF.

There are a few counts of this clonotype. The rearrangement joins TRBV27 to TRBJ2-7; D may be TRBD2 (5 bases). The CDR3 spans 14 residues. The V and J ends lost 2 bases and 3 bases respectively, with 11 bases between them. Germline CDR1 and CDR2: MNHEY and SMNVEV (reference sequence). CDR3 coding DNA: TGTGCCAGCAGTTTAAGTCGCGGGTACTACGAGCAGTACTTC. As protein: CASSLSRGYYEQYF.